This TCR beta chain was captured by sequencing in a study of memory CD4+ T cells and cytomegalovirus serostatus. The germline V gene has CDR1 SGHNT and CDR2 YYREEE (reference sequence). J lost 7 bases, V lost 4 bases, and 9 bases had no gene match. The CDR3 totals 15 residues. Clones were sequenced by immunoSEQ multiplex PCR, and TCRdb holds only the in-frame ones, with some missing. Among approximately 63,000 clones, around 80% were seen once, and the ten largest hold almost 0.55%. The sort gate was single viable CD3+CD4+CD8-CD45RO+ cells for memory CD4+ T cells. After thawing, CD4+ T cells were positively selected.

Sequenced input: memory CD4+ T cells from blood. The genes are TRBV5-4 and TRBJ2-1; 9 positions match TRBD1. The sequence came from an adult in good health and CMV-seronegative. Some clones in this sample may be carry-over from other donors' samples. The CDR3 loop reads CASSPQAQGANEQFF. CDR3 coding DNA: TGTGCCAGCAGCCCCCAGGCACAGGGGGCAAATGAGCAGTTCTTC.